These 11 T cell receptor beta chains were sequenced from one sample in a study of control samples from healthy donors and cancer patients. This table comes from immunoSEQ multiplex PCR, and its TCRdb copy is limited to in-frame clones, with some not included. The sample yields around 70,000 clones, around 86% seen once. Sequenced sample: PBMCs. These receptors all stem from a woman in her fifties or sixties with colorectal cancer.

The gene calls are TRBV10-2 and TRBJ2-1; 7 positions agree with TRBD1. CDR1 WSHSY and CDR2 SAAADI come from the germline V gene. The ends lost 6 bases at V and 3 bases at J; junction bases unmatched: 5. The CDR3 is made up of 14 amino acids. CDR3 in amino acids: CASSNDRVYNEQFF. CDR3 nucleotides: TGCGCCAGCAGCAATGACAGGGTCTACAATGAGCAGTTCTTC.

This clone was picked up one time. V usage is TRBV5-6 and J usage is TRBJ1-5; D remains unclear. The CDR3 runs to 15 residues. Germline lookup yields CDR1 SGHDT and CDR2 YYEEEE. V was trimmed by 4 bases and J by 0 bases, leaving 11 bases between them. This chain's CDR3 is CASSLGAYSNQPQHF. The CDR3 DNA sequence: TGTGCCAGCAGCCTGGGAGCTTATAGCAATCAGCCCCAGCATTTT.

The chain is built from TRBV10-2 and TRBJ2-3, with 11 bases fitting TRBD2. J lost 3 bases, V lost 4 bases, and 3 bases had no gene match. CDR1 is WSHSY and CDR2 is SAAADI in the germline V gene. The CDR3 covers 15 residues. CDR3 residues: CASSASGGSTDTQYF. The DNA of the CDR3 is TGCGCCAGCAGTGCTAGCGGGGGGAGTACAGATACGCAGTATTTT.

Notes on this clone: The same CDR3 is also encoded by other DNA sequences in this sample. The rearrangement links TRBV15 to TRBJ2-1, with D uncertain. Germline V lookup: CDR1 LNHNV, CDR2 YYDKDF (reference sequence). The germline V and J ends were trimmed by 0 bases and 6 bases, with 3 bases remaining between them. The CDR3 covers 12 residues. The CDR3 sequence: CATSRDSNEQFF. The CDR3, as DNA: TGTGCCACCAGCAGAGATAGCAATGAGCAGTTCTTC.

The V and J genes are TRBV3-1 (or the pseudogene TRBV3-2) and TRBJ1-3, with unresolved D. This CDR3 region has 15 residues. Germline-derived CDR1 and CDR2 are LGHDT and YNNKEL (reference sequence). Trimming removed 1 base from V and 4 bases from J, with 11 bases in between. CDR3 loop: CASSQAGSSGNTIYF. As DNA, the CDR3 is TGTGCCAGCAGCCAAGCTGGCAGTTCAGGAAACACCATATATTTT.

V gene TRBV20-1 combines with J gene TRBJ2-7; D not certain. The V end was cut by 3 bases, the J end by 4 bases, with 10 bases between. The CDR3 is made up of 12 amino acids. The germline V gene has CDR1 DFQATT and CDR2 SNEGSKA (reference sequence). As DNA, the CDR3 is TGCAGTGCTAGTGAGGTAGCTTACGAGCAGTACGTC. This sequence encodes CSASEVAYEQYV.

The CDR3 loop reads CASSQTDRDHGYTF. The CDR3 DNA is TGTGCCAGCAGCCAGACTGACAGGGACCATGGCTACACCTTC. The chain couples TRBV4-2 to TRBJ1-2; 7 bases match TRBD1. Per the germline V gene, CDR1 is LGHNA and CDR2 is YNFKEQ. Germline trimming cut 3 bases from V and 6 bases from J; bases unmatched to any gene: 7. The length of the CDR3 is 14 residues.

The chain carries TRBV5-1 and TRBJ1-1; no clear D gene. From germline, CDR1 is SGHRS and CDR2 YFSETQ. Trimming left V 2 bases short and J 6 bases short, with 11 bases between. CDR3 length: 13 amino acids. The CDR3 sequence: CASSFGLGPEAFF. The CDR3 nucleotides are TGCGCCAGCAGCTTCGGTCTTGGCCCTGAAGCTTTCTTT.

The genes are TRBV27 and TRBJ2-5; D call uncertain. Germline lookup yields CDR1 MNHEY and CDR2 SMNVEV (reference sequence). V was cut by 5 bases and J by 3 bases, with 13 bases left in between. CDR3 size: 14 residues. The CDR3 DNA reads TGTGCCAGCAGTAGCCACCCATTAAAAGAGACCCAGTACTTC. Residues: CASSSHPLKETQYF.

This chain links TRBV4-1 with TRBJ1-2; possible D gene TRBD1, 5 bases. The CDR3 extends over 13 amino acids. V lost 6 bases to trimming and J lost 4 bases, with 12 bases between them. The germline gives CDR1 MGHRA, CDR2 YSYEKL. CDR3 amino acids: CASRPTGSYGYTF. Here the CDR3 DNA reads TGCGCCAGCAGACCCACAGGCAGCTATGGCTACACCTTC.

This clone was seen just once. The same CDR3 is also encoded by other DNA sequences in this sample. This chain uses TRBV2 with TRBJ1-6, with D perhaps matching TRBD1 (5 bases). CDR1 is SNHLY, CDR2 FYNNEI, per germline. This CDR3 spans 15 amino acids. Trimming took 6 bases from V and 9 from J, leaving 18 bases between them. CDR3 loop: CASSLQVLGSSPLHF. The CDR3 DNA follows: TGTGCCAGCAGCCTACAGGTTTTGGGAAGTTCACCCCTCCACTTT. Drawing the rest from reference TRBV2 and TRBJ1-6, the complete variable domain is EPEVTQTPSHQVTQMGQEVILRCVPISNHLYFYWYRQILGQKVEFLVSFYNNEISEKSEIFDDQFSVERPDGSNFTLKIRSTKLEDSAMYFCASSLQVLGSSPLHFGNGTRLTVT.